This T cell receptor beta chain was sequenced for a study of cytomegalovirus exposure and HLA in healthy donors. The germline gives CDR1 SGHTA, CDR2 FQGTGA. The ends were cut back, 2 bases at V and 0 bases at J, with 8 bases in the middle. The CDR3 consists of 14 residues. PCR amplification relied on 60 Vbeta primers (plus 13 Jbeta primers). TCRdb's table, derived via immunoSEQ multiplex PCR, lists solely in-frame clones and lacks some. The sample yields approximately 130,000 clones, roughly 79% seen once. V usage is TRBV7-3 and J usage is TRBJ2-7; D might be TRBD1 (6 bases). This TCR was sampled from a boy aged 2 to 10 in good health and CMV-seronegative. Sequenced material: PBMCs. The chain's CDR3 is CASSLGGNSYEQYF. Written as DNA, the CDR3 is TGTGCCAGCAGCTTAGGGGGCAACTCCTACGAGCAGTACTTC.